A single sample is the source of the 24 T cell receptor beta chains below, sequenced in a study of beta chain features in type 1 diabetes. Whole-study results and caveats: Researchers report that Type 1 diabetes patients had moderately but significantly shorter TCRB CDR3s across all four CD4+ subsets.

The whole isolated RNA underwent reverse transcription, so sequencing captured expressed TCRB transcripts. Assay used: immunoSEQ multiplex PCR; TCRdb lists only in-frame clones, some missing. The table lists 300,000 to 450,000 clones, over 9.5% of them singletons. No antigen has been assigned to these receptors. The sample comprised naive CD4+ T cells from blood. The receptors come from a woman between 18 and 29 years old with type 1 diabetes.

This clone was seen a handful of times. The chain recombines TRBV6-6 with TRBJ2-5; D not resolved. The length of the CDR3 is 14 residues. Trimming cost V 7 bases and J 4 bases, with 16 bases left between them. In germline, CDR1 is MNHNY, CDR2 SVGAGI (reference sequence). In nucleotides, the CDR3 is TGTGCCAGCAACCAAGCAGGATGGATAGAGACCCAGTACTTC. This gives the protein CASNQAGWIETQYF.

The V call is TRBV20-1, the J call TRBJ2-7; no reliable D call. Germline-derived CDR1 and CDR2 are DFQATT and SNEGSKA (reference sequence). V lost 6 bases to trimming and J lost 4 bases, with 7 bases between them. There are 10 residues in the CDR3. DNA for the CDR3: TGCAGTGCCTACGATTACGAGCAGTACTTC. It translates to CSAYDYEQYF.

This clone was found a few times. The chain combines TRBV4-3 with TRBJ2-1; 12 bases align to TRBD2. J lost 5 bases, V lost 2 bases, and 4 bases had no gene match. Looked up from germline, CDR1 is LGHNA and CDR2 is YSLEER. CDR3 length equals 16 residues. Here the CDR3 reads CASSQRTSGKNNEQFF. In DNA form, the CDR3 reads TGCGCCAGCAGCCAAAGGACTAGCGGGAAGAACAATGAGCAGTTCTTC.

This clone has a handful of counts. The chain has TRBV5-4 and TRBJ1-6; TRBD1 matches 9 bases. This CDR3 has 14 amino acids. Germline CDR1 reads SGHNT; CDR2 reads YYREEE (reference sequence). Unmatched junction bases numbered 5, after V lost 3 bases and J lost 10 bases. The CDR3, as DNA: TGTGCCAGCAGCTGGGACAGGGAGCGGTCACCCCTCCACTTT. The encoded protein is CASSWDRERSPLHF.

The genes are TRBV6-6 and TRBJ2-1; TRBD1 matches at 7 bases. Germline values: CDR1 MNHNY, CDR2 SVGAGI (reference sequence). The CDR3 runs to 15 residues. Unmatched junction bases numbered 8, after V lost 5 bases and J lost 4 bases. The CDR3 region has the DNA TGTGCCAGCAGTCCGAAGGGACAGCCGTACAATGAGCAGTTCTTC. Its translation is CASSPKGQPYNEQFF.

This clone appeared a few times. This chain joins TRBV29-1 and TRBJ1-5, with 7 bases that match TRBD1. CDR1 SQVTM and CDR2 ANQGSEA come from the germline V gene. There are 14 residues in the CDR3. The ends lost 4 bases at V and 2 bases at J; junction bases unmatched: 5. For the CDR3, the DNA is TGCAGCGTTGGGCAGGGGGACGGCAATCAGCCCCAGCATTTT. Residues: CSVGQGDGNQPQHF.

The CDR3 loop reads CASSAGGGYYEQYF. The CDR3 DNA reads as TGCGCCAGCTCTGCCGGCGGCGGCTACTACGAGCAGTACTTC. The rearrangement uses TRBV5-1 and TRBJ2-7; D not certain. This CDR3 is built from 14 residues. CDR1 SGHRS and CDR2 YFSETQ come from the germline V gene. The V and J ends lost 7 bases and 3 bases respectively, with 17 bases between them.

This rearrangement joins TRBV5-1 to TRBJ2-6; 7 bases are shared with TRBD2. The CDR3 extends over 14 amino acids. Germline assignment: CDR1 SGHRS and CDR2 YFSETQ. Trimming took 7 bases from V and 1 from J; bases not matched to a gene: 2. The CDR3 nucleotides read TGCGCCAGCTCGCGGGAGTCTGGGGCCAACGTCCTGACTTTC. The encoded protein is CASSRESGANVLTF.

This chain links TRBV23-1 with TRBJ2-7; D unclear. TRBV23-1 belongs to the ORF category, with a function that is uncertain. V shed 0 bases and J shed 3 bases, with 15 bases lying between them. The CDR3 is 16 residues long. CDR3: CASSQSDAGLNYEQYF. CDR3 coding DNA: TGCGCCAGCAGTCAATCCGACGCAGGTCTAAACTACGAGCAGTACTTC.

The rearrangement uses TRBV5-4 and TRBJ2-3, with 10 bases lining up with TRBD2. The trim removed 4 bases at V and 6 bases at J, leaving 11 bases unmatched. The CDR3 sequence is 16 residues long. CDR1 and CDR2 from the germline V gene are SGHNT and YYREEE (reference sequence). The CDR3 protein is CASSDLLAGLSDTQYF. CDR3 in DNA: TGTGCCAGCAGCGACCTACTAGCGGGACTATCGGATACGCAGTATTTT.

As DNA, the CDR3 is TGTGCCAGCAGTACATGGACAGGGGGAGGGACTGAAGCTTTCTTT. Residues: CASSTWTGGGTEAFF. This chain joins TRBV6-6 and TRBJ1-1; 10 positions match TRBD1. From germline, CDR1 is MNHNY and CDR2 SVGAGI (reference sequence). Trimming took 5 bases from V and 5 from J; bases not matched to a gene: 8. The CDR3 contains 15 residues.

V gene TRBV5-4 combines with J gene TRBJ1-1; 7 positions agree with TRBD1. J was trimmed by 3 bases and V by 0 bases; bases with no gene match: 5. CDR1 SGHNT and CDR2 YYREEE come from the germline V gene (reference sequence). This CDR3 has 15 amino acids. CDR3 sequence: CASSLGQGVDTEAFF. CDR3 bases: TGTGCCAGCAGCTTGGGACAGGGTGTGGACACTGAAGCTTTCTTT.

The chain's CDR3 is CASRRLRGPYEQYF. The CDR3 DNA is TGTGCCAGCAGACGGCTTCGCGGCCCCTACGAGCAGTACTTC. The rearrangement links TRBV11-2 to TRBJ2-7; D uncertain. The CDR3 runs 14 residues. Trimming pared 6 bases from V and 2 bases from J, leaving 14 bases between. CDR1 is SGHAT, CDR2 FQNNGV, per germline.

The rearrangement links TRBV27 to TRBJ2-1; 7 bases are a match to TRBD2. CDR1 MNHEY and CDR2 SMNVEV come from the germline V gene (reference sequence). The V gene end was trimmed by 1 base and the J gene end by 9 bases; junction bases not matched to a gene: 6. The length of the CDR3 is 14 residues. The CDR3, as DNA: TGTGCCAGCAGTTTATTCCTGGGGGGGAGTGAGCAGTTCTTC. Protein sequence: CASSLFLGGSEQFF.

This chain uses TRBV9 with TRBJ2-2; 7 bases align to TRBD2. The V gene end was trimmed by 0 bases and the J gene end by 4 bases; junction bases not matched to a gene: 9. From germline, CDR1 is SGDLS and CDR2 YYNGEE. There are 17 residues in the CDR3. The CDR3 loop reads CASSVAVGGSSTGELFF. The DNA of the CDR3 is TGTGCCAGCAGCGTAGCTGTTGGCGGGAGCAGCACCGGGGAGCTGTTTTTT.

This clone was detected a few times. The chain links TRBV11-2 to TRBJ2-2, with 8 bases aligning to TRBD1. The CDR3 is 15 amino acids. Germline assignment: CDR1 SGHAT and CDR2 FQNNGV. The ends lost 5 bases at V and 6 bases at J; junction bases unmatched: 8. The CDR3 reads CASSPVRGRPGELFF. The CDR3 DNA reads TGTGCCAGCAGCCCCGTCAGGGGGCGCCCCGGGGAGCTGTTTTTT. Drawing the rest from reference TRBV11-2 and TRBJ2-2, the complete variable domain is EAGVAQSPRYKIIEKRQSVAFWCNPISGHATLYWYQQILGQGPKLLIQFQNNGVVDDSQLPKDRFSAERLKGVDSTLKIQPAKLEDSAVYLCASSPVRGRPGELFFGEGSRLTVL.

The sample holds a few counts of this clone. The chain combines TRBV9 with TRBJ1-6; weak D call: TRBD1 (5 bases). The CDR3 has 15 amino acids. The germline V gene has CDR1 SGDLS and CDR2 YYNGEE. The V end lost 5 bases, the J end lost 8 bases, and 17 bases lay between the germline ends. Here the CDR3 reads CASSRLGGTDSPLHF. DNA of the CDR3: TGTGCCAGCAGTAGGCTGGGCGGGACGGATTCACCCCTCCACTTT.

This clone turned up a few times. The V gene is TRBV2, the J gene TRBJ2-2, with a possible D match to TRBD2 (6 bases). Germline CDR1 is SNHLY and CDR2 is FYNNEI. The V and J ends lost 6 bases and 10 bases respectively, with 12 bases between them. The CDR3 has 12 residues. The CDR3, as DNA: TGTGCCAGCAGCAGCGGGTATACGGAGCTGTTTTTT. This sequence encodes CASSSGYTELFF.

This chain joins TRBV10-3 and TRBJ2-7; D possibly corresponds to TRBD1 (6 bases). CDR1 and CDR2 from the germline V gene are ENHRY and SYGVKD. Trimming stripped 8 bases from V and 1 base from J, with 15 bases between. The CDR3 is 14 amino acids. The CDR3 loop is CAIGGQGSSYEQYF. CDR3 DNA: TGTGCCATCGGCGGGCAGGGGTCTTCCTACGAGCAGTACTTC.

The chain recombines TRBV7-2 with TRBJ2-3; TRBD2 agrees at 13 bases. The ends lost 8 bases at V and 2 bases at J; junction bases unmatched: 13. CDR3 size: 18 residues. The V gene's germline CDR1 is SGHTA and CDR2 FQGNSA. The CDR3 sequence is CASGTGKLAGGPTDTQYF. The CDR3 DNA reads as TGTGCCAGCGGGACAGGGAAACTAGCGGGAGGGCCCACAGATACGCAGTATTTT.

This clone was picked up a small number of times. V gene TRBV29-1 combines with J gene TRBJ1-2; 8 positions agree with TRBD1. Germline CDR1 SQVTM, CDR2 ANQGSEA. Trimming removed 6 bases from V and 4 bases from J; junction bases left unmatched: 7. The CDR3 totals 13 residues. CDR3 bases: TGCAGCGTAGATGGGACAGGCGGCTATGGCTACACCTTC. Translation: CSVDGTGGYGYTF. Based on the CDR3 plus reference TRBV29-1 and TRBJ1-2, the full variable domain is SAVISQKPSRDICQRGTSLTIQCQVDSQVTMMFWYRQQPGQSLTLIATANQGSEATYESGFVIDKFPISRPNLTFSTLTVSNMSPEDSSIYLCSVDGTGGYGYTFGSGTRLTVV.

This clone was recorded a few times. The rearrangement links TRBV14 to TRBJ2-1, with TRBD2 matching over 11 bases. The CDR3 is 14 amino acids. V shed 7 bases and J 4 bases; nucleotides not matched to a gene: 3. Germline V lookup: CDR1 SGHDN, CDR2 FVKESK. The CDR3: CASKTSGMYNEQFF. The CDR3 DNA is TGTGCCAGCAAGACTAGCGGGATGTACAATGAGCAGTTCTTC.

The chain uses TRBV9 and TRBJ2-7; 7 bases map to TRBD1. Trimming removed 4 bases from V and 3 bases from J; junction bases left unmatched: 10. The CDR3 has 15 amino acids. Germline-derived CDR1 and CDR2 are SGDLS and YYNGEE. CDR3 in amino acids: CASSPRDSNLYEQYF. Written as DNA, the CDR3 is TGTGCCAGCAGCCCCCGGGACAGTAACCTCTACGAGCAGTACTTC. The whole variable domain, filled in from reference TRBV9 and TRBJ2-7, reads DSGVTQTPKHLITATGQRVTLRCSPRSGDLSVYWYQQSLDQGLQFLIQYYNGEERAKGNILERFSAQQFPDLHSELNLSSLELGDSALYFCASSPRDSNLYEQYFGPGTRLTVT.

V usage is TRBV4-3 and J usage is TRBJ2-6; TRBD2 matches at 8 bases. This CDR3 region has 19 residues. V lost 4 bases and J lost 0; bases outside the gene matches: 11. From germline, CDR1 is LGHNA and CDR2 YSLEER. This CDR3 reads CASSRARLASNSGANVLTF. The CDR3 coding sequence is TGCGCCAGCAGCCGTGCGAGACTAGCGTCAAACTCTGGGGCCAACGTCCTGACTTTC.